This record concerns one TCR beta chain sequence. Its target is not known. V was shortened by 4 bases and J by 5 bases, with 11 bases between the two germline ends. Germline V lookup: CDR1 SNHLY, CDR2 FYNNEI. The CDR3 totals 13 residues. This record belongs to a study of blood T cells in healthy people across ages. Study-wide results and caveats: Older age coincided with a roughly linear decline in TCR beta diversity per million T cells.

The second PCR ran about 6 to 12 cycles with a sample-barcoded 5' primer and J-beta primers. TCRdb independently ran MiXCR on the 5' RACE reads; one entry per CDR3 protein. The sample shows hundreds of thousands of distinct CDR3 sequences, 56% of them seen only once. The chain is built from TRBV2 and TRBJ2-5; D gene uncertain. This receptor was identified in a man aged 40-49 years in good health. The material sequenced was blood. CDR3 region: CASSGGMVETQYF. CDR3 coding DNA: TGTGCCAGCAGTGGGGGTATGGTGGAGACCCAGTACTTC.